The 4 T cell receptor beta chains below were found in one sample sequenced in a study of blood T cells in healthy people across ages. A second PCR, run for about 7 to 11 cycles, used a sample-barcoded 5' primer plus a J-beta primer mix. In TCRdb, the 5' RACE reads were re-called with MiXCR into one record per CDR3 protein. The sample contains around 990,000 distinct CDR3 sequences, 25% of which appear only once. The same specimen was also included in a second study, on T cells of mothers and their children.

Sequenced input: blood. The receptors here all came from a girl aged 2 to 10 in good health.

V usage is TRBV5-6 and J usage is TRBJ2-5; perhaps D is TRBD1 or TRBD2 (5 bases each). This CDR3 has 13 amino acids. V dropped 5 bases and J dropped 3 bases, with 11 bases sitting between them. Germline assignment: CDR1 SGHDT and CDR2 YYEEEE. Written as DNA, the CDR3 is TGTGCCAGCAGGCTTTGGGGGAAAGAGACCCAGTACTTC. It encodes CASRLWGKETQYF.

Ten or more counts support this clonotype. The chain carries TRBV6-1 and TRBJ2-1; 10 bases align to TRBD2. Per the germline V gene, CDR1 is MNHNS and CDR2 is SASEGT. The CDR3 runs 15 residues. Losses at the gene ends were 2 bases for V and 15 bases for J; bases not matched to a gene: 13. The CDR3 nucleotides read TGTGCCAGCAGTGAACTGCTTCTAGCGGGAGAGGTTTGGTTCTTC. It translates to CASSELLLAGEVWFF.

This clonotype was seen a handful of times. The chain combines TRBV7-4 with TRBJ1-6; D might be TRBD1 (5 bases). Germline V gives CDR1 SGHVT, CDR2 SQSDAQ. This CDR3 has 17 residues. Trimming pared 5 bases from V and 2 bases from J, leaving 16 bases between. CDR3 region: CASSTTVLGPYNSPLHF. Here the CDR3 DNA reads TGTGCCAGCAGCACGACAGTTCTTGGACCCTATAATTCACCCCTCCACTTT.

This clonotype was found a few times. The V and J genes are TRBV7-2 and TRBJ2-5; the match to TRBD2 covers 13 bases. The J call may not be correct, given that the DNA end is closer to TRBJ2-1. The V gene's germline CDR1 is SGHTA and CDR2 FQGNSA. This CDR3 comprises 15 residues. The CDR3 here is CASSSQLAGGYEQFF. As DNA, the CDR3 is TGTGCCAGCAGTTCCCAACTAGCGGGGGGGTATGAGCAGTTCTTC.